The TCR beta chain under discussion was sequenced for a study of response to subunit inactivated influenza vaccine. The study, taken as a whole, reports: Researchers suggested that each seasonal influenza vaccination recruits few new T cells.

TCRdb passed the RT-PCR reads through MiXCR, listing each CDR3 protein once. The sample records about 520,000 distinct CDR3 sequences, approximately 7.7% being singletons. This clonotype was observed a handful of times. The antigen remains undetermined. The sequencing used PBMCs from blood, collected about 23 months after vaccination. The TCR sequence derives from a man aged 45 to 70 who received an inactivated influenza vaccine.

CDR3 sequence (DNA): TGTGCCAGCAGCTTGGTTCGACAGGGGACCAAAAACATTCAGTACTTC. As protein: CASSLVRQGTKNIQYF. This sequence joins TRBV5-6 and TRBJ2-4, with 8 positions matching TRBD1. V lost 0 bases to trimming and J lost 2 bases; unmatched junction nucleotides: 4. This CDR3 contains 16 residues. Per the germline V gene, CDR1 is SGHDT and CDR2 is YYEEEE. The complete variable domain, with remaining parts taken from reference TRBV5-6 and TRBJ2-4, reads DAGVTQSPTHLIKTRGQQVTLRCSPKSGHDTVSWYQQALGQGPQFIFQYYEEEERQRGNFPDRFSGHQFPNYSSELNVNALLLGDSALYLCASSLVRQGTKNIQYFGAGTRLSVL.